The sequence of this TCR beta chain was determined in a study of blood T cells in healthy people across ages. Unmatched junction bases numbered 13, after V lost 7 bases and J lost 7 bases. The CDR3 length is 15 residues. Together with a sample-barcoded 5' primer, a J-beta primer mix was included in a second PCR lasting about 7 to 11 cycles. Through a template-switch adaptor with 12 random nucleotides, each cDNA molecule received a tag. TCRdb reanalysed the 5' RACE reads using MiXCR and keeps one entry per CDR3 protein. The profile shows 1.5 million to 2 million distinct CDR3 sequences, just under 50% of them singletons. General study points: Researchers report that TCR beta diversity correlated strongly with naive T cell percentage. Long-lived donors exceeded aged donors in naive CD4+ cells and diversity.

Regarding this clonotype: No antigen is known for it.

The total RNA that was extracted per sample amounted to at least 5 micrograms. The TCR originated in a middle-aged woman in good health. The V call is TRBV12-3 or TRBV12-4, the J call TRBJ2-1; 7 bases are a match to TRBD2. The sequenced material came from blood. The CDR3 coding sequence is TGTGCCAGCAATCTAGAGGGCCGGGGGGAAAATGAGCAGTTCTTC. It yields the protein CASNLEGRGENEQFF.